Below are 17 T cell receptor beta chains sequenced from a single sample in a study of persistence of HIV-infected CD4 T cells. Cells were stimulated with CMV-infected fibroblast lysates at approximately 10 ug/mL. CD40L/CD69 double-negative CD45RO-high memory CD4+ T cells were collected. These receptors lack a known antigen. The immunoSEQ assay was version 4, run in survey mode. Data came from immunoSEQ multiplex PCR; TCRdb stores just in-frame clones and leaves some out. This table holds approximately 35,000 clones, roughly 82% found once. The sequencing used CD4+ T cells sorted from PBMCs after approximately 19-hour stimulation, collected from a patient who received antiretroviral therapy. All receptors come from an adult man with HIV who was CMV-seropositive.

The chain recombines TRBV2 with TRBJ1-2; the D is unclear. CDR3 length equals 14 residues. CDR1 and CDR2 (germline): SNHLY, FYNNEI. V lost 6 bases and J 3 bases, leaving 14 bases between the germline ends. The CDR3 DNA follows: TGTGCCAGCAGCGCCAGCGAAAGTGACTATGGCTACACCTTC. This translates into CASSASESDYGYTF.

The gene calls are TRBV11-3 and TRBJ1-1; TRBD1 matches 7 bases. After removal of 4 bases from V and 11 bases from J, the junction contained 10 bases not matched to a gene. The CDR3 consists of 13 residues. Germline-derived CDR1 and CDR2 are SGHNT and YENEEA. Here the CDR3 DNA reads TGTGCCAGCAGCTCAAGACAGGGAGCGATGGCTTTCTTT. Its protein is CASSSRQGAMAFF. Supplemented by reference TRBV11-3 and TRBJ1-1, the full variable domain reads EAGVVQSPRYKIIEKKQPVAFWCNPISGHNTLYWYLQNLGQGPELLIRYENEEAVDDSQLPKDRFSAERLKGVDSTLKIQPAELGDSAVYLCASSSRQGAMAFFGQGTRLTVV.

J is TRBJ1-5 and V is TRBV6-4; 8 bases map to TRBD1. This CDR3 is built from 15 residues. Losses at the gene ends were 2 bases for V and 2 bases for J; bases not matched to a gene: 2. CDR1 MRHNA and CDR2 SNTAGT come from the germline V gene. For the CDR3, the DNA is TGTGCCAGCAGTGACCCGACAGGGGGCAATCAGCCCCAGCATTTT. Its protein product is CASSDPTGGNQPQHF.

The V call is TRBV3-1 (or the pseudogene TRBV3-2), the J call TRBJ2-7; 8 bases align to TRBD1. V was pared by 4 bases and J by 7 bases, with 15 bases of the junction left unmatched. The V gene's germline CDR1 is LGHDT and CDR2 YNNKEL (reference sequence). The CDR3 covers 16 residues. The CDR3: CASSPPGFQGAWEQYF. CDR3 nucleotide sequence: TGTGCCAGCAGCCCACCGGGTTTTCAGGGGGCCTGGGAGCAGTACTTC.

This chain joins TRBV5-8 and TRBJ1-3; D not certain. Germline V gene lookup returns CDR1 SGHTS and CDR2 YDEGEE. The CDR3 spans 14 residues. V was shortened by 4 bases and J by 0 bases, with 8 bases between the two germline ends. This chain's CDR3 is CASSRAYSGNTIYF. For the CDR3, the DNA is TGTGCCAGCAGCCGAGCCTACTCTGGAAACACCATATATTTT.

The chain has TRBV18 and TRBJ1-4, with unresolved D. Germline-derived CDR1 and CDR2 are KGHSH and LQKENI. This CDR3 is 14 amino acids long. The ends were cut back, 0 bases at V and 4 bases at J, with 6 bases in the middle. The CDR3 DNA reads TGTGCCAGCTCACCACCGGAGGGTAATGAAAAACTGTTTTTT. Translation: CASSPPEGNEKLFF.

The chain joins TRBV5-1 to TRBJ2-1, with 9 bases fitting TRBD1. The CDR3 extends over 15 amino acids. The germline V gene has CDR1 SGHRS and CDR2 YFSETQ. V shed 7 bases and J 7 bases; nucleotides not matched to a gene: 12. The CDR3: CASVPRDRAVNEQFF. Written as DNA, the CDR3 is TGCGCCAGCGTACCCCGGGACAGGGCGGTTAATGAGCAGTTCTTC.

The J gene is TRBJ2-5, the V gene TRBV14; 7 bases fit TRBD1. This CDR3 has 13 amino acids. Trimming at V came to 4 bases and at J to 2 bases, leaving 1 base not matched to a gene. The germline gives CDR1 SGHDN, CDR2 FVKESK. CDR3 DNA: TGTGCCAGCAGCCGGGACAGACAAGAGACCCAGTACTTC. Translating gives CASSRDRQETQYF.

The V gene is TRBV7-6, the J gene TRBJ1-6, with a possible D match to TRBD1 (5 bases). The CDR3 totals 15 residues. The V gene's germline CDR1 is SGHVS and CDR2 FNYEAQ. The ends were cut back, 1 base at V and 7 bases at J, with 11 bases in the middle. CDR3 sequence reads: CASSLEGDRNSPLHF. The CDR3 coding sequence is TGTGCCAGCAGCTTAGAAGGCGACAGAAATTCACCCCTCCACTTT.

V and J are TRBV4-3 and TRBJ1-5; TRBD1 agrees at 9 bases. Germline V gives CDR1 LGHNA, CDR2 YSLEER. Trimming at V came to 1 base and at J to 7 bases, leaving 5 bases not matched to a gene. CDR3 length: 15 residues. CDR3 loop: CASSQGTGVAQPQHF. The CDR3 DNA follows: TGCGCCAGCAGCCAAGGGACAGGGGTCGCGCAGCCCCAGCATTTT.

This chain connects TRBV9 to TRBJ1-3; TRBD1 aligns across 8 bases. Per the germline V gene, CDR1 is SGDLS and CDR2 is YYNGEE. V was pared by 4 bases and J by 3 bases, with 9 bases of the junction left unmatched. The CDR3 spans 16 residues. CDR3 in DNA: TGTGCCAGCAGCTCATATTCGACAGGGGTTGGAAACACCATATATTTT. As protein: CASSSYSTGVGNTIYF.

The V gene is TRBV28, the J gene TRBJ2-3; no clear D. V was pared by 7 bases and J by 5 bases, with 7 bases between. CDR1 is MDHEN and CDR2 is SYDVKM in the germline V gene. CDR3 size: 11 residues. The CDR3 sequence: CASTWGDTQYF. The CDR3 nucleotides are TGTGCCAGCACCTGGGGAGATACGCAGTATTTT.

The genes are TRBV5-4 and TRBJ1-1, with 7 positions matching TRBD1. J lost 5 bases, V lost 1 base, and 8 bases had no gene match. Per germline, CDR1 SGHNT and CDR2 YYREEE (reference sequence). The CDR3 loop spans 15 amino acids. The CDR3 nucleotides are TGTGCCAGCAGCTTGCCGAGACAGGGAGGGACTGAAGCTTTCTTT. This gives the protein CASSLPRQGGTEAFF.

This chain connects TRBV12-3 or TRBV12-4 to TRBJ2-2, with TRBD1 identical over 10 bases. The trim removed 8 bases at V and 6 bases at J, leaving 3 bases unmatched. The CDR3 loop spans 13 amino acids. CDR3 sequence reads: CASGQGVSGELFF. CDR3 nucleotides: TGTGCCAGCGGACAGGGGGTTTCCGGGGAGCTGTTTTTT.

The chain is built from TRBV5-1 and TRBJ2-7; D gene unclear. This CDR3 comprises 13 residues. Germline loops: CDR1 SGHRS, CDR2 YFSETQ. Trimming removed 0 bases from V and 7 bases from J, with 11 bases in between. The CDR3 here is CASSLDGLREQYF. CDR3 sequence (DNA): TGCGCCAGCAGCTTGGACGGGCTTCGGGAGCAGTACTTC.

This chain uses TRBV4-2 with TRBJ2-3; D is possibly TRBD1 or TRBD2 (5 bases each). The CDR3 is made up of 16 amino acids. Germline CDR1 and CDR2: LGHNA and YNFKEQ. Trimming cost V 0 bases and J 1 base, with 11 bases left between them. In nucleotides, the CDR3 is TGTGCCAGCAGCCAAGATGGAACGGGGCGCACAGATACGCAGTATTTT. It translates to CASSQDGTGRTDTQYF.

The chain couples TRBV28 to TRBJ2-7; 12 positions match TRBD2. Germline V gene lookup returns CDR1 MDHEN and CDR2 SYDVKM. The V segment lost 7 bases and the J segment 7 bases; nucleotides outside the gene matches: 11. The CDR3 sequence is 15 residues long. CDR3 DNA: TGTGCCAGCAACCCGACTAGCGGGGGCTCTAGGGAGCAGTACTTC. Its translation: CASNPTSGGSREQYF.